A selection of T cell receptor beta chains follows, all from one sample in a study of early T cells in non-severe SARS-CoV-2 infection. Each CDR3 protein gets one entry after TCRdb re-called the 5' RACE reads with MiXCR. The data show tens of thousands of distinct CDR3 sequences, 9% to 15% seen once. The sequencing input was whole blood. Receptor source: an adult who was a healthcare worker with PCR-confirmed SARS-CoV-2 infection or an uninfected control (not recorded which). Each CDR3 is given with its conserved first and last residue. Each record gives: D gene, CDR3 length, V gene, clone size, J gene, CDR3 DNA, CDR3 protein. A D gene is named only where the DNA matches it firmly. Some rows mark clone size as missing; the rest say once, few, many or name a class of expanded clone.

-	13	TRBV27	many	TRBJ2-7	TGTGCCAGCAGTCTATTACAGGGTCAGGAGCAGTACTTC	CASSLLQGQEQYF
-	20	TRBV6-1	many	TRBJ1-1	TGTGCCAGCAGTTTAAGCCGCGGACAGAGGGCCAGGGGCCCGAACACTGAAGCTTTCTTT	CASSLSRGQRARGPNTEAFF
-	10	TRBV20-1	-	TRBJ2-5	TGCAGTGCCAGTTCCACCGTCTGGTACTTC	CSASSTVWYF
TRBD1	14	TRBV6-6	many	TRBJ1-4	TGTGCCAGCAGTCCTGGACAGGGTGAAGAAAAACTGTTTTTT	CASSPGQGEEKLFF
-	17	TRBV7-2	-	TRBJ2-1	TGTGCCAGCAGCTTAGTCGAGTCGGAGAGCTCCTACAATGAGCAGTTCTTC	CASSLVESESSYNEQFF
-	15	TRBV28	-	TRBJ1-6	TGTGCCAGCAGTCCCTCAAGTCACAATAATTCACCCCTCCACTTT	CASSPSSHNNSPLHF
TRBD2	14	TRBV5-1	-	TRBJ2-5	TGCGCCAGCAGCTTTTGGCGGGAGAGGGAGACCCAGTACTTC	CASSFWRERETQYF
TRBD1	13	TRBV7-2	many	TRBJ2-2	TGTGCCAGCAGCCAACAGGGGGCCGGGGAGCTGTTTTTT	CASSQQGAGELFF
-	14	TRBV6-6	-	TRBJ2-5	TGTGCCAGCAGTTACCGCGGGGGCGGGGAGACCCAGTACTTC	CASSYRGGGETQYF
TRBD2	13	TRBV2	many	TRBJ2-7	TGTGCCAGCAGTGCACTAGCGGGGTACGAGCAGTACTTC	CASSALAGYEQYF
TRBD2	15	TRBV5-1	many	TRBJ2-3	TGCGCCAGCAGCGCCGGGACTAGCGTCACAGATACGCAGTATTTT	CASSAGTSVTDTQYF
-	13	TRBV7-3	-	TRBJ2-1	TGTGCCAGCAGCCCCTTAGGGGAGGAGGAGCAGTTCTTC	CASSPLGEEEQFF
-	15	TRBV19	many	TRBJ2-6	TGTGCCACGGGAGACCTCTTTTCTGGGGCCAACGTCCTGACTTTC	CATGDLFSGANVLTF
-	14	TRBV3-1	-	TRBJ2-2	TGTGCCAGCAGCCAAGAGGGGAGCTCCGGGGAGCTGTTTTTT	CASSQEGSSGELFF
-	15	TRBV28	-	TRBJ2-7	TGTGCCAGCAGTTTATGGGCGGGACGCTCCTACGAGCAGTACTTC	CASSLWAGRSYEQYF
-	14	TRBV6-2/TRBV6-3	few	TRBJ2-7	TGTGCCAGCAGTTACTTCACGGGGGACCCTAGACAGTACTTC	CASSYFTGDPRQYF
-	16	TRBV4-2	-	TRBJ2-2	TGTGCCAGCAGCCAAGAAGGAGGTGAACCCACCGGGGAGCTGTTTTTT	CASSQEGGEPTGELFF
-	13	TRBV19	many	TRBJ2-1	TGTGCCAGTAGTTACCGGGACTCCGGTGAGCAGTTCTTC	CASSYRDSGEQFF
-	11	TRBV28	few	TRBJ2-1	TGTGCCAGCAGTTCCGACAATGAGCAGTTCTTC	CASSSDNEQFF
TRBD1	14	TRBV7-6	many	TRBJ2-7	TGTGCCAGCAGCTCGCTGACAGGGGACTACGAGCAGTACTTC	CASSSLTGDYEQYF
-	11	TRBV28	many	TRBJ2-4	TGTGCCAGCAGTTTCACGAGCATTCAGTACTTC	CASSFTSIQYF
-	16	TRBV3-1	-	TRBJ2-1	TGTGCCAGCAGCCAAGTTAAAGGGCGGCCCAACAATGAGCAGTTCTTC	CASSQVKGRPNNEQFF
-	12	TRBV29-1	-	TRBJ1-6	TGCAGCGTTGGGGATTATAATTCACCCCTCCACTTT	CSVGDYNSPLHF
-	15	TRBV29-1	many	TRBJ2-7	TGCAGCGTTGGTATGAGGGGTAAAACTAACTACGAGCAGTACTTC	CSVGMRGKTNYEQYF
-	17	TRBV19	-	TRBJ2-6	TGTGCCAGTAGTATAGTTAAAGGGCCCTCTGGGGCCAACGTCCTGACTTTC	CASSIVKGPSGANVLTF
-	15	TRBV7-2	-	TRBJ2-1	TGTGCCAGCAGCTTAGACTGGAGCTCCTACAATGAGCAGTTCTTC	CASSLDWSSYNEQFF
-	13	TRBV5-1	many	TRBJ1-1	TGCGCCAGCAGCTTGGTACTGAACACTGAAGCTTTCTTT	CASSLVLNTEAFF
-	12	TRBV5-1	many	TRBJ2-1	TGCGCCAGCAGCCGGGGAGGAGATGAGCAGTTCTTC	CASSRGGDEQFF